The following is a TCR beta chain sequence with its context. Its matching antigen is unknown. In preparing the TRB cDNA libraries, 5' RACE with UMI labels was used. TCRdb re-called the 5' RACE reads and catalogs CDR3 proteins one per entry, DNA excluded. In all, the sample yields about 110,000 distinct CDR3 sequences. The data originate from a study of CXCR3-negative and CXCR3-positive naive CD8 T cells. Notes on the study in general: Naive cells that were CXCR3-positive had more hydrophobic TRB CDR3s (compared with CXCR3-negative naive cells). Memory cells diverged, while naive CXCR3-positive and CXCR3-negative cells had similar TRBV-TRBJ usage.

Naive cells were sorted as CD45RO-, CCR7+, CD27+ and CD95-. What was sequenced was naive CXCR3+ CD8+ T cells from blood. The subset is: CD45RO-CCR7+CD27+CD95- naive CD8+ T cells expressing CXCR3 (TNR3+). This TCR came from a human donor in good health. Some clones in this sample may be carry-over from other donors' samples.

The CDR3 protein is CASSAILAGVGDEQFF. The V and J genes are TRBV9 and TRBJ2-1; TCRdb outputs TRBD2, but without DNA this stays unchecked. CDR3 length: 16 amino acids. Germline V gene lookup returns CDR1 SGDLS and CDR2 YYNGEE.